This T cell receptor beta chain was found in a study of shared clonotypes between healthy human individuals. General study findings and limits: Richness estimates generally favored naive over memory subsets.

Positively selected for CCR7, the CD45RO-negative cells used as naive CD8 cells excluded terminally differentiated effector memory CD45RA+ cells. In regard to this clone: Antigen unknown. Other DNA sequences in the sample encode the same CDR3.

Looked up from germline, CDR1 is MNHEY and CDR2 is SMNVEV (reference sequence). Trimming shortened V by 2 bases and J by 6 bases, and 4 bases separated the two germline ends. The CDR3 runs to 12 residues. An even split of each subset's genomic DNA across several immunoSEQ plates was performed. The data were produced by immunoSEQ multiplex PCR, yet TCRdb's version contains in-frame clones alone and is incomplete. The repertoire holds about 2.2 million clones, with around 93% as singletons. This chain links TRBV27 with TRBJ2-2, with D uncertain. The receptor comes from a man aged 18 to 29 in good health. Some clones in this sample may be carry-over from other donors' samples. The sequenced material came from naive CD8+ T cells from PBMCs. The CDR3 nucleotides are TGTGCCAGCAGTTTACTTTCCGGGGAGCTGTTTTTT. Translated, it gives CASSLLSGELFF.